The 2 T cell receptor beta chains below come from one sample, sequenced in a study of blood T cell repertoires in COVID-19. Using immunoSEQ multiplex PCR, the repertoire was profiled, and TCRdb retains in-frame clones only, with some absent. The repertoire includes about 200,000 clones, 86% of them detected once, and 9.5% to 13% sits in the top ten. The sequencing sample was made of peripheral blood. The receptors were gathered from a woman aged 45-59 years with COVID-19, enrolled during active disease.

The chain joins TRBV4-3 to TRBJ2-1; 10 bases are a match to TRBD2. Germline CDR1 is LGHNA and CDR2 is YSLEER. The CDR3 is 16 amino acids. The J segment lost 4 bases and the V segment lost 0 bases, leaving 3 bases of the junction unmatched. The CDR3 spells CASSQEVAGGYNEQFF. CDR3 DNA sequence: TGCGCCAGCAGCCAAGAGGTAGCGGGGGGTTACAATGAGCAGTTCTTC.

The CDR3 DNA follows: TGTGCCAGCAGCTCCCCCGGGACAGGGCCACAAAATGAGCAGTTCTTC. Amino acids: CASSSPGTGPQNEQFF. The chain uses TRBV7-9 and TRBJ2-1; the match to TRBD1 covers 9 bases. Germline-derived CDR1 and CDR2 are SEHNR and FQNEAQ (reference sequence). V trimming: 4 bases; J trimming: 7 bases; junction bases outside the gene matches: 11. The CDR3 covers 16 residues.